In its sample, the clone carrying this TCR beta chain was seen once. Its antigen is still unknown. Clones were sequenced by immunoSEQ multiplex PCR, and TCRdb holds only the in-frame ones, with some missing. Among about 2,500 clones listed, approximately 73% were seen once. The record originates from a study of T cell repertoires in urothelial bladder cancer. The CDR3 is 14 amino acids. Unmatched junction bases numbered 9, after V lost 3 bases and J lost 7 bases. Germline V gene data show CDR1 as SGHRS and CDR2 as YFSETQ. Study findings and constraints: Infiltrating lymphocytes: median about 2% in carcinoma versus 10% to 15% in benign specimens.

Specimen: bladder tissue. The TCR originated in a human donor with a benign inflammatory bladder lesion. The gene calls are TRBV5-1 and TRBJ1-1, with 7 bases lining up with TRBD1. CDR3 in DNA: TGCGCCAGCAGCTACAGGGGTGGGGGTTTTGAAGCTTTCTTT. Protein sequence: CASSYRGGGFEAFF.